This T cell receptor beta chain was captured in a study of hypomethylating agent response in myelodysplastic syndrome. From germline, CDR1 is SNHLY and CDR2 FYNNEI. J gave up 7 bases and V 2 bases, and 4 bases lay outside the gene matches. The CDR3 is made up of 15 amino acids. Assay used: immunoSEQ multiplex PCR; TCRdb lists only in-frame clones, some missing. The profile shows approximately 2,200 clones, around 81% of them singletons. This clone was recorded only once. This clonotype was sampled from a human donor with myelodysplastic syndrome. The chain employs TRBV2 and TRBJ2-1; 11 bases fit TRBD1. The specimen was bone marrow, collected before or after starting hypomethylating agent treatment for myelodysplastic syndrome (not recorded which). The CDR3 coding sequence is TGTGCCAGCAGTGAACCGGGACAGGGGGAGAATGAGCAGTTCTTC. Amino acids: CASSEPGQGENEQFF.